This entry lists 16 T cell receptor beta chains sequenced from one sample in a study of T cell changes during pregnancy in multiple sclerosis (dated by TCRdb to the late 2010s). Library preparation was by the immunoSEQ multiplex PCR assay. In its TCRdb copy, this immuneACCESS table keeps in-frame sequences only and misses some clones. Where compared with another copy, unresolved V genes explain less than half of these, and the others have no known cause. Present in this sample are over 30,000 clones, more than 75% of which were seen just once. The top ten clonotypes cover 0.65% to 0.85% of the sample. The sample was CD4+ T cells from peripheral blood mononuclear cells, taken in the second trimester of pregnancy. These receptors were obtained from a female donor in good health, enrolled as a control in a pregnancy study.

The chain carries TRBV6-1 and TRBJ1-2, with TRBD1 identical over 12 bases. Germline V gene sequence: CDR1 MNHNS, CDR2 SASEGT. The length of the CDR3 is 15 residues. V was clipped by 5 bases and J by 2 bases; unmatched bases: 3. CDR3 bases: TGTGCCAGCAGTTCCGGGACAGGGGGCAACTATGGCTACACCTTC. This codes for CASSSGTGGNYGYTF.

The chain employs TRBV30 and TRBJ1-5, with 8 bases identical to TRBD1. The V and J ends lost 6 bases and 2 bases, in that order; junction bases with no gene match: 9. Germline V lookup: CDR1 GTSNPN, CDR2 SVGIG (reference sequence). The CDR3 runs to 15 residues. The CDR3 protein is CACTGGTSGNQPQHF. CDR3 in DNA: TGTGCCTGTACAGGGGGAACAAGTGGCAATCAGCCCCAGCATTTT.

This clone has just one count. The CDR3 is CASRRDRAYGYTF. The CDR3 region has the DNA TGTGCCAGCAGGAGGGACAGGGCCTATGGCTACACCTTC. The V and J genes are TRBV25-1 and TRBJ1-2; TRBD1 matches at 9 bases. CDR1 is MGHDK and CDR2 is SYGVNS in the germline V gene. The CDR3 runs 13 residues. J lost 4 bases, V lost 6 bases, and 3 bases had no gene match.

The gene calls are TRBV6-1 and TRBJ1-2; perhaps TRBD1 as D (6 bases). Trimming left V 2 bases short and J 0 bases short, with 7 bases between. The CDR3 contains 14 residues. Germline values: CDR1 MNHNS, CDR2 SASEGT. CDR3 sequence reads: CASSEQGTNYGYTF. The CDR3 DNA sequence: TGTGCCAGCAGTGAACAGGGGACTAACTATGGCTACACCTTC.

The J gene is TRBJ2-3, the V gene TRBV28, with a weak D call TRBD1 (6 bases). CDR1 is MDHEN, CDR2 SYDVKM, per germline. CDR3 length equals 17 residues. Trimming cost V 6 bases and J 3 bases, with 22 bases left between them. The CDR3 bases are TGTGCCAGCAGCGGAATAGGGACAAAGGGAAGGACAGATACGCAGTATTTT. This sequence encodes CASSGIGTKGRTDTQYF.

The chain recombines TRBV2 with TRBJ2-5, with 8 nucleotides matching TRBD1. CDR3 length: 13 amino acids. Trimming removed 5 bases from V and 6 bases from J; junction bases left unmatched: 5. Germline CDR1 SNHLY, CDR2 FYNNEI. Here the CDR3 reads CASSLDRAKTQYF. The CDR3 coding sequence is TGTGCCAGCAGTTTGGACAGGGCAAAGACCCAGTACTTC.

V is TRBV7-9 and J is TRBJ1-3; 9 bases agree with TRBD1. The CDR3 totals 14 residues. Germline CDR1 SEHNR, CDR2 FQNEAQ (reference sequence). V shed 4 bases and J 4 bases; nucleotides not matched to a gene: 2. In DNA, the CDR3 is TGTGCCAGCAGCTCCGACAGGGGGGGAAACACCATATATTTT. Protein sequence: CASSSDRGGNTIYF.

This chain joins TRBV20-1 and TRBJ1-2; TRBD1 might be the D (6 bases). This CDR3 contains 11 residues. V lost 6 bases to trimming and J lost 8 bases, with 13 bases between them. The V gene's germline CDR1 is DFQATT and CDR2 SNEGSKA (reference sequence). CDR3 sequence: CSANSGGGYTF. The CDR3 nucleotides read TGCAGTGCAAACTCGGGGGGCGGCTACACCTTC.

This chain links TRBV19 with TRBJ2-1; 8 bases fit TRBD2. J gave up 10 bases and V 1 base, and 15 bases lay outside the gene matches. CDR3 length equals 17 residues. The germline CDR1 and CDR2 sequences are LNHDA and SQIVND (reference sequence). CDR3 bases: TGTGCCAGTAGTATAGTGAGAGGGGAGGGACTAGTGGACGAGCAGTTCTTC. Its protein product is CASSIVRGEGLVDEQFF.

V usage is TRBV7-9 and J usage is TRBJ2-7; 11 bases are shared with TRBD2. Looked up from germline, CDR1 is SEHNR and CDR2 is FQNEAQ (reference sequence). This CDR3 spans 15 amino acids. Germline trimming cut 0 bases from V and 2 bases from J; bases unmatched to any gene: 0. The CDR3 loop is CASSLASGGAYEQYF. The CDR3 bases are TGTGCCAGCAGCTTAGCTAGCGGGGGGGCCTACGAGCAGTACTTC.

This clone was counted between two and nine times. The chain links TRBV5-1 to TRBJ2-3; TRBD2 matches at 8 bases. With V trimmed by 7 bases and J by 2 bases, 12 bases remained unmatched. Germline CDR1 and CDR2: SGHRS and YFSETQ. The length of the CDR3 is 16 residues. CDR3 protein: CASRQAGGGPTDTQYF. CDR3 in DNA: TGCGCCAGCCGCCAGGCGGGAGGTGGGCCCACAGATACGCAGTATTTT. Filled out from reference TRBV5-1 and TRBJ2-3, the complete variable domain reads KAGVTQTPRYLIKTRGQQVTLSCSPISGHRSVSWYQQTPGQGLQFLFEYFSETQRNKGNFPGRFSGRQFSNSRSEMNVSTLELGDSALYLCASRQAGGGPTDTQYFGPGTRLTVL.

This chain joins TRBV4-1 and TRBJ2-2; 8 bases are a match to TRBD2. Germline V gives CDR1 MGHRA, CDR2 YSYEKL. The CDR3 has 15 amino acids. The V gene end was trimmed by 1 base and the J gene end by 7 bases; junction bases not matched to a gene: 5. CDR3 coding DNA: TGCGCCAGCAGCCAAGCATTTGCGGGGGGCGGGGAGCTGTTTTTT. Translation: CASSQAFAGGGELFF.

The rearrangement joins TRBV2 to TRBJ1-2, with unresolved D. The CDR3 covers 14 residues. Germline V CDR1 and CDR2: SNHLY, FYNNEI. V was trimmed by 5 bases and J by 4 bases, leaving 14 bases between them. This CDR3 reads CASSYFSGTYGYTF. The CDR3 nucleotides read TGTGCCAGCAGTTACTTTTCAGGAACCTATGGCTACACCTTC.

This clone was seen only once. The chain is built from TRBV7-2 and TRBJ1-3, with TRBD1 matching over 8 bases. The V and J ends lost 4 bases and 2 bases, in that order; junction bases with no gene match: 4. This CDR3 has 15 amino acids. Looked up from germline, CDR1 is SGHTA and CDR2 is FQGNSA. In DNA, the CDR3 is TGTGCCAGCAGCTCTCAGACAGGGGCTGGAAACACCATATATTTT. Translation: CASSSQTGAGNTIYF.

This clone has a handful of counts. The V gene is TRBV29-1, the J gene TRBJ1-1; D uncertain. This CDR3 spans 13 amino acids. Germline values: CDR1 SQVTM, CDR2 ANQGSEA. Trimming cost V 3 bases and J 0 bases, with 8 bases left between them. The CDR3: CSVEERVNTEAFF. CDR3 coding DNA: TGCAGCGTTGAGGAGCGGGTGAACACTGAAGCTTTCTTT.

The chain carries TRBV28 and TRBJ1-6; D is unresolved. The V end lost 5 bases, the J end lost 7 bases, and 12 bases lay between the germline ends. Per the germline V gene, CDR1 is MDHEN and CDR2 is SYDVKM. This CDR3 has 14 amino acids. Here the CDR3 DNA reads TGTGCCAGCAGTCACCAGGCCCCGAATTCACCCCTCCACTTT. Protein: CASSHQAPNSPLHF.